This TCR beta chain was sequenced during a study of Ad26.COV2.S vaccination and SARS-CoV-2 variants. This clone came up a few times. Its antigen is unidentified. Trimming took off 0 bases at V and 3 bases at J, with 3 bases between the two ends. The CDR3 covers 11 residues. Germline-derived CDR1 and CDR2 are GTSNPN and SVGIG (reference sequence). TCRdb's table, derived via immunoSEQ multiplex PCR, lists solely in-frame clones and lacks some. The profile shows some 180,000 clones, about 83% of them singletons. Broader study findings: People who got the vaccine had more spike-specific TCR breadth than people who got placebo.

This TCR derives from a human donor who had recovered from COVID-19. The chain uses TRBV30 and TRBJ2-7; D not resolved. This specimen was peripheral blood, taken after recovery from COVID-19. The CDR3 sequence: CAWSVGYEQYF. The CDR3 bases are TGTGCCTGGAGTGTGGGCTACGAGCAGTACTTC.